This T cell receptor (beta chain) was obtained from a study of spatial heterogeneity in lung cancer. Across the study: Each distinct TCR and UMI combination averaged more than ten appearances in raw reads.

TCR cDNA molecules were tagged individually, and each one carried a unique molecular identifier. TCRdb used MiXCR to reprocess the 5' RACE reads, holding one entry per CDR3 protein. Of about 92,000 distinct CDR3 sequences listed, about 12% are singletons. This clonotype showed up just a few times. The target antigen is unknown. Indicated time point: sample taken at primary tumor resection. The study, taken as a whole, reports: Ubiquitous expanded tumor TCRs were seen in blood more at resection than at follow-up.

This CDR3 is 11 amino acids long. Germline-derived CDR1 and CDR2 are LGHNT and FRNRAP. Trimming pared 3 bases from V and 9 bases from J, leaving 7 bases between. The TCR comes from a male donor with early-stage non-small cell lung cancer. The chain uses TRBV12-5 and TRBJ2-3, with D maybe TRBD1 (6 bases). The sequences come from PBMCs, collected at surgery. CDR3 loop: CASGLRGTQYF. CDR3 DNA sequence: TGTGCTAGTGGTTTAAGGGGGACGCAGTATTTT.